The 22 T cell receptor beta chains below were found in one sample sequenced in a study of blood T cells in healthy people across ages. Alongside a J-beta primer mix, a sample-barcoded 5' primer served in a second PCR lasting roughly 6 to 11 cycles. TCRdb called the 5' RACE reads again in MiXCR, with one record for every CDR3 protein. This table holds about 1 million distinct CDR3 sequences, under 45% found once. Source material: blood. These receptors came from a woman aged 60-75 years in good health.

The chain carries TRBV12-3 or TRBV12-4 and TRBJ2-7; D possibly corresponds to TRBD1 (5 bases). V was clipped by 5 bases and J by 5 bases, with 22 bases between them. This CDR3 region has 16 residues. CDR3 residues: CASSGARSGRGDEQYF. The DNA for the CDR3 is TGTGCCAGCAGTGGGGCGCGATCCGGTCGTGGGGACGAGCAGTACTTC.

To note about this clonotype: This may arise from a read error, as a much more abundant clone is one base away. The chain carries TRBV20-1 and TRBJ1-2; D unclear. Germline CDR1 reads DFQATT; CDR2 reads SNEGSKA (reference sequence). Trimming cost V 6 bases and J 4 bases, with 15 bases left between them. The CDR3 is 13 amino acids. CDR3 region: CSASPAFFYGYTF. Written as DNA, the CDR3 is TGCAGTGCATCGCCAGCTTTCTTCTATGGCTACACCTTC.

This chain uses TRBV10-1 with TRBJ1-2; the D is unclear. The CDR3 runs 13 residues. Per germline, CDR1 WNHNN and CDR2 SYGVQD (reference sequence). V gave up 6 bases and J gave up 8 bases, with 16 bases separating them. CDR3 region: CASSEDRWGGYTF. CDR3 nucleotide sequence: TGCGCCAGCAGCGAGGACCGCTGGGGAGGCTACACCTTC.

There are a few counts of this clonotype. V is TRBV6-5 and J is TRBJ2-7; the D gene is possibly TRBD1 (6 bases). With 8 bases removed from V and 2 bases from J, the gap between germline ends came to 7 bases. The CDR3 is made up of 11 amino acids. Germline V gives CDR1 MNHEY, CDR2 SVGAGI. In DNA form, the CDR3 reads TGTGCCAGCCAGGGGACCTACGAGCAGTACTTC. It codes for CASQGTYEQYF.

CDR3 in amino acids: CSAPDRDGAYEQYF. CDR3 bases: TGCAGTGCACCCGACAGGGATGGGGCCTACGAGCAGTACTTC. The gene calls are TRBV20-1 and TRBJ2-7; 7 bases fit TRBD1. The CDR3 has 14 residues. Germline-derived CDR1 and CDR2 are DFQATT and SNEGSKA (reference sequence). Trimming removed 6 bases from V and 2 bases from J; junction bases left unmatched: 10.

This clonotype was picked up a small number of times. V usage is TRBV28 and J usage is TRBJ2-7, with D unclear. The CDR3 contains 12 residues. In germline, CDR1 is MDHEN, CDR2 SYDVKM. Trimming left V 7 bases short and J 3 bases short, with 10 bases between. The CDR3 reads CASNEANYEQYF. The CDR3 nucleotides read TGTGCCAGCAACGAGGCCAACTACGAGCAGTACTTC. Full variable domain (rest looked up from reference TRBV28 and TRBJ2-7): DVKVTQSSRYLVKRTGEKVFLECVQDMDHENMFWYRQDPGLGLRLIYFSYDVKMKEKGDIPEGYSVSREKKERFSLILESASTNQTSMYLCASNEANYEQYFGPGTRLTVT.

Ten or more counts support this clonotype. The chain uses TRBV27 and TRBJ2-7, with D perhaps given as TRBD1 or TRBD2 (5 bases each). The length of the CDR3 is 13 residues. CDR1 MNHEY and CDR2 SMNVEV come from the germline V gene (reference sequence). V was clipped by 1 base and J by 5 bases, with 9 bases between them. The CDR3 region is CASSLLGVHEQYF. As DNA, the CDR3 is TGTGCCAGCAGTTTATTGGGGGTCCACGAGCAGTACTTC.

J is TRBJ2-3 and V is TRBV7-3, with D perhaps TRBD2 (6 bases). Germline V CDR1 and CDR2: SGHTA, FQGTGA. Trimming shortened V by 2 bases and J by 6 bases, and 15 bases separated the two germline ends. This CDR3 region has 15 residues. CDR3 loop: CASSLGVGSWDTQYF. CDR3 coding DNA: TGTGCCAGCAGCTTAGGGGTCGGGAGCTGGGATACGCAGTATTTT.

This clonotype has at least ten counts. The V gene is TRBV15, the J gene TRBJ2-5, with unresolved D. The CDR3 covers 13 residues. Deletions cut 1 base from V and 11 bases from J, with 14 bases between. Germline V gene data show CDR1 as LNHNV and CDR2 as YYDKDF (reference sequence). The CDR3 DNA reads as TGTGCCACCAGCAGAGCGTTTTTCAATGAGCAGTACTTC. Encoded protein: CATSRAFFNEQYF.

This clonotype has more than one count but fewer than ten. The chain combines TRBV2 with TRBJ2-5, with TRBD2 matching 13 bases. The ends lost 8 bases at V and 3 bases at J; junction bases unmatched: 3. The CDR3 has 14 amino acids. Germline lookup yields CDR1 SNHLY and CDR2 FYNNEI. The CDR3 nucleotides are TGTGCCAGCGGGACTAGCGGGAAAGAAGAGACCCAGTACTTC. Amino acids: CASGTSGKEETQYF.

This clonotype was observed a handful of times. The chain uses TRBV12-3 or TRBV12-4 and TRBJ1-2; D gene ambiguous. Trimming pared 2 bases from V and 5 bases from J, leaving 15 bases between. The CDR3 length is 15 residues. The CDR3 region is CASSLFDVGIYGYTF. DNA of the CDR3: TGTGCCAGCAGTTTATTCGACGTGGGCATTTATGGCTACACCTTC.

This clonotype appeared many times. The V and J genes are TRBV20-1 and TRBJ1-2; D possibly corresponds to TRBD1 (5 bases). The length of the CDR3 is 15 residues. Germline-derived CDR1 and CDR2 are DFQATT and SNEGSKA (reference sequence). Trimming pared 3 bases from V and 0 bases from J, leaving 14 bases between. In DNA, the CDR3 is TGCAGTGCTAGCCCTAGACAGCTGACTAACTATGGCTACACCTTC. This gives the protein CSASPRQLTNYGYTF.

This clonotype was seen at least ten times. V is TRBV6-4 and J is TRBJ1-5, with D unresolved. Germline lookup yields CDR1 MRHNA and CDR2 SNTAGT. Deletions cut 4 bases from V and 0 bases from J, with 7 bases between. The CDR3 sequence is 14 residues long. CDR3 region: CASSAEYSNQPQHF. CDR3 sequence (DNA): TGTGCCAGCAGTGCGGAGTATAGCAATCAGCCCCAGCATTTT.

In this sample, this clonotype turned up a few times. This sequence joins TRBV5-1 and TRBJ2-7, with D unclear. The CDR3 sequence is 13 residues long. V was cut by 2 bases and J by 2 bases, with 8 bases left in between. CDR1 is SGHRS, CDR2 YFSETQ, per germline. DNA of the CDR3: TGCGCCAGCAGCTTCGGATACCCCTACGAGCAGTACTTC. Protein product: CASSFGYPYEQYF.

The V gene is TRBV10-3, the J gene TRBJ1-4; D might be TRBD1 (5 bases). Trimming removed 0 bases at V and 7 bases at J, with 9 bases between. Germline V gene data show CDR1 as ENHRY and CDR2 as SYGVKD. The CDR3 totals 14 residues. This CDR3 reads CAISESRGREKLFF. Here the CDR3 DNA reads TGTGCCATCAGTGAGTCGAGGGGCCGTGAAAAACTGTTTTTT.

The chain joins TRBV27 to TRBJ2-5, with 9 bases aligning to TRBD2. The germline V gene has CDR1 MNHEY and CDR2 SMNVEV (reference sequence). Trimming took 3 bases from V and 0 from J; bases not matched to a gene: 11. The CDR3 consists of 18 residues. CDR3 in DNA: TGTGCCAGCAGTTTCTCTTCTGCGGGAGGGACGTACCAAGAGACCCAGTACTTC. Protein product: CASSFSSAGGTYQETQYF.

This clonotype was counted between two and nine times. This sequence joins TRBV20-1 and TRBJ2-1; TRBD2 might be the D (6 bases). Trimming took off 1 base at V and 3 bases at J, with 10 bases between the two ends. Germline V lookup: CDR1 DFQATT, CDR2 SNEGSKA (reference sequence). The CDR3 spans 14 residues. The CDR3 DNA reads TGCAGTGCTAGAGTTGCGGGACTCTACAATGAGCAGTTCTTC. Translation: CSARVAGLYNEQFF.

This sequence joins TRBV20-1 and TRBJ2-7; TRBD1 matches 7 bases. V trimming: 0 bases; J trimming: 3 bases; junction bases outside the gene matches: 14. This CDR3 spans 17 amino acids. Looked up from germline, CDR1 is DFQATT and CDR2 is SNEGSKA (reference sequence). The DNA for the CDR3 is TGCAGTGCTAGAGATCTAGGACAGGCGAGTGGTCTCTACGAGCAGTACTTC. Residues: CSARDLGQASGLYEQYF.

The chain is built from TRBV7-8 and TRBJ2-7, with TRBD1 as a possible D gene (6 bases). Trimming shortened V by 4 bases and J by 4 bases, and 17 bases separated the two germline ends. CDR3 length: 15 amino acids. Germline V lookup: CDR1 SGHVS, CDR2 FQNEAQ. CDR3 sequence: CASSSGQKSPYEQYF. In DNA form, the CDR3 reads TGTGCCAGCAGCTCAGGACAGAAAAGTCCTTACGAGCAGTACTTC.

This sequence joins TRBV28 and TRBJ2-7; 9 bases line up with TRBD2. This CDR3 contains 15 residues. J gave up 2 bases and V 6 bases, and 8 bases lay outside the gene matches. The germline V gene has CDR1 MDHEN and CDR2 SYDVKM. The CDR3, as DNA: TGTGCCAGCAGCTCGGCTAGCGGGATAGCCTACGAGCAGTACTTC. This encodes CASSSASGIAYEQYF. Together with reference TRBV28 and TRBJ2-7, the CDR3 gives the full variable domain: DVKVTQSSRYLVKRTGEKVFLECVQDMDHENMFWYRQDPGLGLRLIYFSYDVKMKEKGDIPEGYSVSREKKERFSLILESASTNQTSMYLCASSSASGIAYEQYFGPGTRLTVT.

The chain employs TRBV4-2 and TRBJ2-6, with 8 bases fitting TRBD1. The CDR3 contains 19 residues. Germline trimming cut 1 base from V and 0 bases from J; bases unmatched to any gene: 8. CDR1 and CDR2 from the germline V gene are LGHNA and YNFKEQ. The CDR3 region is CASSQAGGALVSGANVLTF. The CDR3 DNA sequence: TGTGCCAGCAGCCAAGCAGGGGGCGCCTTGGTCTCTGGGGCCAACGTCCTGACTTTC.

The count of this clonotype is one. The chain employs TRBV15 and TRBJ2-1; D unresolved. The end of the DNA is better explained by TRBJ2-7, so the J call may be wrong. From germline, CDR1 is LNHNV and CDR2 YYDKDF (reference sequence). This CDR3 is 13 amino acids long. CDR3 residues: CATSRALGNEQYF. For the CDR3, the DNA is TGTGCCACCAGCAGAGCTCTGGGCAATGAGCAGTACTTC.